These T cell receptor beta chains were read from a single sample in a study of cytomegalovirus exposure and HLA in healthy donors. Assay used: immunoSEQ multiplex PCR; TCRdb lists only in-frame clones, some missing. Of about 130,000 clones listed, under 90% are singletons. Sequenced material: PBMCs. The receptors were gathered from a man aged 30-40 years in good health and CMV-seronegative. Each CDR3 is given with its conserved first and last residue.

TRBV5-1 CASRSDRGEQYF
TRBV7-7 CASTEGTRGMRNQPQHF
TRBV19 CASSTLLGTLAGGPSDTQYF
TRBV6-5 CASSSPGQAYNSPLHF
TRBV27 CASSPPAGGQYF
TRBV2 CASSPFSVTGPLENYGYTF
TRBV10-3 CAISDDTPQYF
TRBV10-1 CASSDGAASSYNEQFF
TRBV29-1 CSAEGQGNTIYF
TRBV7-2 CASSLAGQSEAFF
TRBV4-2 CASSRQRDRTSGTSYNEQFF
TRBV6-5 CASSLRANTGELFF
TRBV2 CASSEYQGNNEKLFF
TRBV5-1 CASSFRDSAYGYTF
TRBV25-1 CASTDPKGVTGELFF
TRBV6-5 CASSYSNADNEQFF
TRBV11-2 CASTLRGTETYNEQFF
TRBV2 CASSPGVFTGELFF
TRBV27 CASSLSRNSPLHF
TRBV4-2 CASSQVMGLAGVTSYNEQFF
TRBV19 CASSPLWTLTGELFF
TRBV7-3 CASSLTGGSYEQYF
TRBV4-1 CASSLRNSPYEQYF
TRBV4-1 CASSHPMEGSNQPQHF
TRBV5-5 CASSLRPEELFF
TRBV19 CASSIDGELIFTEAFF
TRBV29-1 CSGVRLAGNEQFF
TRBV6-1 CASSLGGISYEQYF
TRBV27 CASRGLAESYEQYF
TRBV4-1 CASSQVPGELTEAFF
TRBV5-5 CASSSGGNYGYTF
TRBV9 CASTRNQGAGGYTF
TRBV18 CASSPKASGATGTGELFF
TRBV5-4 CASSQGYYGYTF
TRBV9 CASSGQGAGGNTIYF
TRBV2 CASRDSSGGAYEQYF
TRBV12-5 CASAPGQGSGNTIYF
TRBV14 CASSHASTGNTEAFF
TRBV5-6 CASFGTITDTQYF
TRBV5-1 CASSSLDRGQYF
TRBV21-1 CASSKGLSGQGAYEQYF
TRBV5-1 CASSIDRGLSGELFF
TRBV7-6 CASSASGQGSSYEQYF
TRBV7-8 CASSANTGTGGHF
TRBV5-3 CARSLWGADRENSPLHF
TRBV7-9 CASSPREAGGPSQLYEQYF
TRBV18 CASSPRASLRGTDTQYF
TRBV7-3 CASSRYGQGNVQETQYF
TRBV7-2 CASSFMQGDEKLFF
TRBV9 CASSVVSGGPQETQYF
TRBV6-6 CASRPGTEVQYQPQHF
TRBV27 CASNRAGILSPLHF
TRBV4-1 CASSPGQGRDYGYTF
TRBV15 CATSRESFGSYEQYF
TRBV28 CASRVDRVAGNTIYF
TRBV5-4 CASSSRQGARETQYF
TRBV7-9 CASSLRGGGALSYNEQFF
TRBV21-1 CASSPGGGGSNQPQHF
TRBV7-8 CASSLGQWIDEQFF
TRBV5-1 CASGTGTLYNSPLHF